Listed here is a single T cell receptor beta chain. This sample is drawn from a study of control samples from healthy donors and cancer patients. Germline CDR1 reads KGHSH; CDR2 reads LQKENI. Deletions cut 1 base from V and 4 bases from J, with 11 bases between. This CDR3 has 15 amino acids. Here immunoSEQ multiplex PCR was the method, and the copy in TCRdb shows in-frame clones only, minus some. The sample lists about 230,000 clones; over 75% were seen once. This chain links TRBV18 with TRBJ1-3, with D uncertain. The specimen was PBMCs. This TCR was sampled from a woman in her sixties or seventies with lung cancer. The CDR3 protein is CASSPLPGSGNTIYF. In DNA, the CDR3 is TGTGCCAGCTCACCACTGCCGGGCTCAGGAAACACCATATATTTT.